The 16 T cell receptor beta chains reported below all come from one sample, sequenced in a study of shared clonotypes between healthy human individuals. The naive CD8 subset, CD45RO-negative cells positively selected for CCR7, excluded terminally differentiated effector memory CD45RA+ cells. Assay: immunoSEQ multiplex PCR; the TCRdb copy retains only in-frame clones and omits some. Counted here are some 1,900,000 clones, over 85% occurring once; the ten biggest clones make up around 1.2%. Sequencing was performed on naive CD8+ T cells sorted from blood. Receptor source: a man aged 18 to 29 in good health.

In this sample, this clone turned up once. This chain links TRBV9 with TRBJ2-7; 11 bases are shared with TRBD2. The CDR3 extends over 16 amino acids. Germline CDR1 is SGDLS and CDR2 is YYNGEE. Losses at the gene ends were 0 bases for V and 2 bases for J; bases not matched to a gene: 4. CDR3 DNA: TGTGCCAGCAGCGTAGGGGGACTAGCGGACGCCTACGAGCAGTACTTC. Residues: CASSVGGLADAYEQYF. Variable domain in full (rest from reference TRBV9 and TRBJ2-7): DSGVTQTPKHLITATGQRVTLRCSPRSGDLSVYWYQQSLDQGLQFLIQYYNGEERAKGNILERFSAQQFPDLHSELNLSSLELGDSALYFCASSVGGLADAYEQYFGPGTRLTVT.

CDR3 residues: CASSYSGLAGANEQFF. CDR3 DNA: TGTGCCAGCAGTTACTCGGGGCTAGCGGGAGCCAATGAGCAGTTCTTC. The V call is TRBV6-5, the J call TRBJ2-1; 10 bases align to TRBD2. The V gene end was trimmed by 0 bases and the J gene end by 6 bases; junction bases not matched to a gene: 5. The CDR3 totals 16 residues. CDR1 MNHEY and CDR2 SVGAGI come from the germline V gene.

This chain connects TRBV9 to TRBJ1-2, with D unclear. Germline V gene lookup returns CDR1 SGDLS and CDR2 YYNGEE. The CDR3 has 12 residues. V dropped 0 bases and J dropped 14 bases, with 14 bases sitting between them. CDR3 amino acids: CASSVDEGSGTF. As DNA, the CDR3 is TGTGCCAGCAGCGTAGATGAGGGTTCGGGGACCTTC.

The chain recombines TRBV29-1 with TRBJ2-5, with 9 bases aligning to TRBD2. Trimming at V came to 5 bases and at J to 5 bases, leaving 6 bases not matched to a gene. Germline V gives CDR1 SQVTM, CDR2 ANQGSEA. This CDR3 spans 13 amino acids. The CDR3 protein is CSVPGLAYETQYF. The CDR3 nucleotides read TGCAGCGTTCCGGGACTAGCCTACGAGACCCAGTACTTC. The full variable domain, completed using reference TRBV29-1 and TRBJ2-5, is SAVISQKPSRDICQRGTSLTIQCQVDSQVTMMFWYRQQPGQSLTLIATANQGSEATYESGFVIDKFPISRPNLTFSTLTVSNMSPEDSSIYLCSVPGLAYETQYFGPGTRLLVL.

The gene calls are TRBV6-6 and TRBJ2-2; unclear D gene. The germline gives CDR1 MNHNY, CDR2 SVGAGI (reference sequence). This CDR3 is built from 12 residues. V lost 10 bases and J lost 4, with 10 bases in between. Written as DNA, the CDR3 is TGTGCCATACGGGTGGGCACCGGGGAGCTGTTTTTT. Its translation: CAIRVGTGELFF.

The chain employs TRBV30 and TRBJ2-2; 7 nucleotides agree with TRBD2. Germline values: CDR1 GTSNPN, CDR2 SVGIG (reference sequence). V dropped 2 bases and J dropped 1; count of bases not matched to a gene: 4. The CDR3 totals 15 residues. CDR3 coding DNA: TGTGCCTGGAGTATTCTAGCGGTGAACACCGGGGAGCTGTTTTTT. This translates into CAWSILAVNTGELFF.

CDR3 in amino acids: CSVEARQITRGDNEQFF. CDR3 DNA sequence: TGCAGCGTTGAAGCTCGACAAATCACCCGGGGGGACAATGAGCAGTTCTTC. The rearrangement joins TRBV29-1 to TRBJ2-1, with 7 bases matching TRBD2. The V and J ends lost 1 base and 5 bases, in that order; junction bases with no gene match: 14. Germline V gives CDR1 SQVTM, CDR2 ANQGSEA. This CDR3 contains 17 residues.

This chain uses TRBV13 with TRBJ2-2, with 8 nucleotides matching TRBD2. This CDR3 comprises 17 residues. Unmatched junction bases numbered 15, after V lost 5 bases and J lost 7 bases. Looked up from germline, CDR1 is PRHDT and CDR2 is FYEKMQ (reference sequence). The CDR3 region is CASSPRGVAGSGGELFF. The CDR3 DNA follows: TGTGCCAGCAGCCCTCGTGGTGTAGCGGGGTCCGGCGGGGAGCTGTTTTTT.

As regards this clone: Other DNA sequences in this specimen translate into the identical CDR3. The chain is built from TRBV7-6 and TRBJ2-5; unclear D gene. The V gene's germline CDR1 is SGHVS and CDR2 FNYEAQ. This CDR3 has 13 residues. V lost 1 base, J lost 4 bases, and 7 bases lay in between. The CDR3 sequence is CASSLGSRETQYF. CDR3 DNA: TGTGCCAGCAGCTTAGGGTCGCGAGAGACCCAGTACTTC.

This clone was recorded only once. The V call is TRBV27, the J call TRBJ2-3; D assignment may be TRBD1 or TRBD2 (5 bases each). V lost 5 bases to trimming and J lost 0 bases, with 15 bases between them. The CDR3 length is 16 residues. Germline loops: CDR1 MNHEY, CDR2 SMNVEV (reference sequence). The CDR3 region has the DNA TGTGCCAGCAGTCCCCTACGGGACCCGAGCACAGATACGCAGTATTTT. Translated: CASSPLRDPSTDTQYF.

A single count supports this clone. This sequence joins TRBV7-2 and TRBJ1-1; D gene ambiguous. Between the trimmed V and J ends, which lost 2 bases and 1 base, there was a span of 8 bases. Germline CDR1 SGHTA, CDR2 FQGNSA. The CDR3 totals 14 residues. Written as DNA, the CDR3 is TGTGCCAGCAGCTTAAACTCAGGGAACACTGAAGCTTTCTTT. Protein product: CASSLNSGNTEAFF.

Turning to this clone: Within the sample, other DNA sequences also encode this same CDR3. The chain recombines TRBV28 with TRBJ2-7; D gene uncertain. Trimming removed 3 bases at V and 3 bases at J, with 6 bases between. The CDR3 is 12 residues long. Germline V gives CDR1 MDHEN, CDR2 SYDVKM. The DNA of the CDR3 is TGTGCCAGCAGTTTGGACCGCTACGAGCAGTACTTC. Its protein is CASSLDRYEQYF. Based on the CDR3 plus reference TRBV28 and TRBJ2-7, the full variable domain is DVKVTQSSRYLVKRTGEKVFLECVQDMDHENMFWYRQDPGLGLRLIYFSYDVKMKEKGDIPEGYSVSREKKERFSLILESASTNQTSMYLCASSLDRYEQYFGPGTRLTVT.

This clone was seen once. Other DNA sequences within the sample encode an identical CDR3. The chain has TRBV7-9 and TRBJ2-1, with TRBD2 matching 9 bases. V trimming: 0 bases; J trimming: 2 bases; junction bases outside the gene matches: 2. Germline lookup yields CDR1 SEHNR and CDR2 FQNEAQ (reference sequence). CDR3 size: 16 residues. DNA of the CDR3: TGTGCCAGCAGCTTAGCGCTAGCGGGGCCCTACAATGAGCAGTTCTTC. Protein sequence: CASSLALAGPYNEQFF.

The count of this clone is one. The chain carries TRBV18 and TRBJ2-5; 8 bases line up with TRBD2. Trimming at V came to 5 bases and at J to 5 bases, leaving 10 bases not matched to a gene. From germline, CDR1 is KGHSH and CDR2 LQKENI. CDR3 length: 15 residues. CDR3 DNA sequence: TGTGCCAGCTCAGCCCCGGGACTAGGTTTGGAGACCCAGTACTTC. Encoded protein: CASSAPGLGLETQYF. The whole variable domain, remainder taken from reference TRBV18 and TRBJ2-5, is NAGVMQNPRHLVRRRGQEARLRCSPMKGHSHVYWYRQLPEEGLKFMVYLQKENIIDESGMPKERFSAEFPKEGPSILRIQQVVRGDSAAYFCASSAPGLGLETQYFGPGTRLLVL.

This chain joins TRBV14 and TRBJ2-7; maybe TRBD1 (5 bases). CDR1 and CDR2 (germline): SGHDN, FVKESK. The ends were cut back, 5 bases at V and 2 bases at J, with 13 bases in the middle. CDR3 length equals 14 residues. The DNA of the CDR3 is TGTGCCAGCAGCTTATGGGGCAGGGCCTACGAGCAGTACTTC. Its protein is CASSLWGRAYEQYF.

The chain uses TRBV27 and TRBJ2-1; 8 nucleotides line up with TRBD2. CDR1 is MNHEY and CDR2 is SMNVEV in the germline V gene (reference sequence). The CDR3 is made up of 15 amino acids. Trimming took 6 bases from V and 4 from J; bases not matched to a gene: 8. CDR3 sequence reads: CASRDRTSSYNEQFF. CDR3 in DNA: TGTGCCAGCAGAGACCGGACTAGCAGTTACAATGAGCAGTTCTTC.